These 3 T cell receptor beta chains were sequenced from one sample in a study of early T cells in non-severe SARS-CoV-2 infection. TCRdb reprocessed the 5' RACE reads via MiXCR and lists one record per CDR3 protein. The top ten hold 6.4% of the sample, which has roughly 67,000 distinct CDR3 sequences, roughly a tenth seen once. Sequencing was performed on whole blood. The receptors here all came from an adult who was a healthcare worker with PCR-confirmed SARS-CoV-2 infection or an uninfected control (not recorded which).

This clonotype was counted between two and nine times. This chain joins TRBV19 and TRBJ2-5; 9 bases align to TRBD2. Trimming removed 10 bases from V and 3 bases from J; junction bases left unmatched: 6. The CDR3 runs to 13 residues. CDR1 and CDR2 from the germline V gene are LNHDA and SQIVND (reference sequence). The CDR3 coding sequence is TGTGCCACCAGCGGGAGGATTGAAGAGACCCAGTACTTC. Its protein product is CATSGRIEETQYF. The variable domain in full, completed from reference TRBV19 and TRBJ2-5, reads DGGITQSPKYLFRKEGQNVTLSCEQNLNHDAMYWYRQDPGQGLRLIYYSQIVNDFQKGDIAEGYSVSREKKESFPLTVTSAQKNPTAFYLCATSGRIEETQYFGPGTRLLVL.

The chain has TRBV4-1 and TRBJ2-7; D might be TRBD1 (6 bases). The V end was cut by 2 bases, the J end by 0 bases, with 11 bases between. Germline values: CDR1 MGHRA, CDR2 YSYEKL. The CDR3 consists of 15 residues. Here the CDR3 reads CASSQLQGPSYEQYF. The CDR3 bases are TGCGCCAGCAGCCAATTACAGGGCCCCTCCTACGAGCAGTACTTC.

The table lists this clonotype with many counts. The chain links TRBV6-5 to TRBJ2-2; 7 nucleotides line up with TRBD2. V dropped 2 bases and J dropped 6; count of bases not matched to a gene: 9. CDR3 length: 16 amino acids. CDR1 is MNHEY, CDR2 SVGAGI, per germline. DNA of the CDR3: TGTGCCAGCAGTTACGGGGAGGGTGTTTTTGCCGGGGAGCTGTTTTTT. The encoded protein is CASSYGEGVFAGELFF.